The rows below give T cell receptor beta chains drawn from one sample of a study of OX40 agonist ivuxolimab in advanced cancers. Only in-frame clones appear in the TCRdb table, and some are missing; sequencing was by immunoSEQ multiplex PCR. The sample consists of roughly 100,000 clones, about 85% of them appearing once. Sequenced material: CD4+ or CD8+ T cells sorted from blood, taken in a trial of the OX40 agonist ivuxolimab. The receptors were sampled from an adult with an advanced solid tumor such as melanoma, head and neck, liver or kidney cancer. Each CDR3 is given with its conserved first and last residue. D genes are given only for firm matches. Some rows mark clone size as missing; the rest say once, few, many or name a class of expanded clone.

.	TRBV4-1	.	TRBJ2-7	TGCGCCAGCGCAAGGGGGACTAACGGTTACGAGCAGTACTTC	CASARGTNGYEQYF
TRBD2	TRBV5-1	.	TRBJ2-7	TGCGCCAGCAGCTTGAGCGGGGCCCTTTACGAGCAGTACTTC	CASSLSGALYEQYF
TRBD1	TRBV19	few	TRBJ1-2	TGTGCCAGTAGTACCGGACAGGGGGGTGGCTACACCTTC	CASSTGQGGGYTF
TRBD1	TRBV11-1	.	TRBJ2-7	TGTGCCAGCAGCTTCAACCGGGACAGAGACTACGAGCAGTACTTC	CASSFNRDRDYEQYF
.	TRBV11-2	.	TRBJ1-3	TGTGCCAGCAGCCCTGACAGTTTTCCCTCTGGAAACACCATATATTTT	CASSPDSFPSGNTIYF
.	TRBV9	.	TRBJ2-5	TGTGCCAGCAGCCTCGGGGCCAGTCGTGGGGAGACCCAGTACTTC	CASSLGASRGETQYF
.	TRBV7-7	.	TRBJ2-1	TGTGCTAGCAGCTTAGACGGGAGCTCGTACAATGAGCAGTTCTTC	CASSLDGSSYNEQFF
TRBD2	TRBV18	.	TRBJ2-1	TGTGCCAGCTCACGCCCGGGCCTCGGGACTAGCGGGAATCCCAATGAGCAGTTCTTC	CASSRPGLGTSGNPNEQFF
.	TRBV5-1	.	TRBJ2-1	TGCGCCAGCGGCCTTTACAATGAGCAGTTCTTC	CASGLYNEQFF
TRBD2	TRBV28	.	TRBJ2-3	TGTGCCAGCAGTTTAGCTAGCGGGGGAGATACGCAGTATTTT	CASSLASGGDTQYF
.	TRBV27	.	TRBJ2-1	TGTGCCAGCAGTGTCCTAGAGGCTAGCATGAGGGAGCAGTTCTTC	CASSVLEASMREQFF
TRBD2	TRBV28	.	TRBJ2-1	TGTGCCAGCAGTTGGACTAGCGGGAGTCTCTACAATGAGCAGTTCTTC	CASSWTSGSLYNEQFF
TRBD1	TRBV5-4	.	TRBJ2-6	TGTGCCAGCAGCCACAGGGGGCGCGCTGGGGCCAACGTCCTGACTTTC	CASSHRGRAGANVLTF
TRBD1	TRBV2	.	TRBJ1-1	TGTGCCAGCAATTTCGGACAGGGTCGAACTGAAGCTTTCTTT	CASNFGQGRTEAFF
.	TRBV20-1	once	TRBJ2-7	TGCAGTGCGAGAATGGGGGTCGAGCAGTACTTC	CSARMGVEQYF
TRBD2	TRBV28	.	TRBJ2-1	TGTGCCAGCAGTTTAGGGGGGGGAGTTTCATACAATGAGCAGTTCTTC	CASSLGGGVSYNEQFF
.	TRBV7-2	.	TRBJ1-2	TGTGCCAGCAGCCAGGGCTACTATGGCTACACCTTC	CASSQGYYGYTF
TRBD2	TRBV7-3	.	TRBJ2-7	TGTGCCAGCAGCTCGTCACTCACTAGCGGGAGTCTGTACTTC	CASSSSLTSGSLYF
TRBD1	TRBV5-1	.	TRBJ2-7	TGCGCCAGCAGCCCAGACAGGGTGAACTCCTACGAGCAGTACTTC	CASSPDRVNSYEQYF
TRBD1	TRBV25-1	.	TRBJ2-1	TGTGCCAGCAGGGGACAGGGACCCTACAATGAGCAGTTCTTC	CASRGQGPYNEQFF
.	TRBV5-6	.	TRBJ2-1	TGTGCCAGCAGCTTAGCCTACAATGAGCAGTTCTTC	CASSLAYNEQFF
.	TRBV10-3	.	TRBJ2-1	TGTGCCATCATTCCCCGGGTCGAAAGGAGGTACAATGAGCAGTTCTTC	CAIIPRVERRYNEQFF